This TCR beta chain was sequenced in a study of graft-versus-host responses after intestinal transplantation. Libraries were prepared by immunoSEQ multiplex PCR; TCRdb keeps only in-frame clonotypes and omits some of them. This sample has approximately 15,000 clones, with under 40% found just once. This clone was observed a few times. There are 16 residues in the CDR3. V trimming: 4 bases; J trimming: 7 bases; junction bases outside the gene matches: 12. CDR1 and CDR2 (germline): SGDLS, YYNGEE. Study-level results: High graft-versus-host to host-versus-graft T cell clonal ratios marked allografts of patients with graft-donor macrochimerism. Early post-transplant HvG declines were associated with peak circulating GvH clone levels.

CFSE-labeled responder cells (roughly 200,000) were plated with roughly 200,000 irradiated, violet-dye-labeled stimulator cells. This sample comprised alloreactive CD8+ T cells from a mixed lymphocyte reaction culture, obtained before intestinal transplant. Subset reported: CFSE-low proliferating T cells sorted from roughly 6-day pre-transplant mixed lymphocyte reaction (GvH or HvG direction). This clonotype originated in a human patient who received an intestinal transplant. The V call is TRBV9, the J call TRBJ2-4; TRBD2 aligns across 9 bases. For the CDR3, the DNA is TGTGCCAGCAGCCCCGCCAGCGGGGGGCTTGGGAACATTCAGTACTTC. Protein sequence: CASSPASGGLGNIQYF.